This TCR beta chain was identified in a study of beta chain features in type 1 diabetes. Study-level points and caveats: TCRB CDR3s were moderately but significantly shorter in Type 1 diabetes patients in all four CD4+ subsets.

What was sequenced were expressed TCRB transcripts, since all of the isolated RNA had been reverse transcribed. TCRdb keeps only in-frame clones here, not all; method: immunoSEQ multiplex PCR. The table lists 600,000 or so clones, over 13% of them singletons, with 0.03% to 0.045% in the top ten. This clone appeared a single time. Its antigen is not identified. This CDR3 contains 15 residues. The germline V gene has CDR1 MDHEN and CDR2 SYDVKM. V was pared by 3 bases and J by 3 bases, with 1 base of the junction left unmatched. This TCR came from a man aged 18 to 29 with type 1 diabetes. Sequencing input: naive CD4+ T cells from blood. J is TRBJ2-2 and V is TRBV28; 10 bases map to TRBD2. The CDR3 bases are TGTGCCAGCAGTTTCCTAGCGGGAGACACCGGGGAGCTGTTTTTT. Encoded protein: CASSFLAGDTGELFF.